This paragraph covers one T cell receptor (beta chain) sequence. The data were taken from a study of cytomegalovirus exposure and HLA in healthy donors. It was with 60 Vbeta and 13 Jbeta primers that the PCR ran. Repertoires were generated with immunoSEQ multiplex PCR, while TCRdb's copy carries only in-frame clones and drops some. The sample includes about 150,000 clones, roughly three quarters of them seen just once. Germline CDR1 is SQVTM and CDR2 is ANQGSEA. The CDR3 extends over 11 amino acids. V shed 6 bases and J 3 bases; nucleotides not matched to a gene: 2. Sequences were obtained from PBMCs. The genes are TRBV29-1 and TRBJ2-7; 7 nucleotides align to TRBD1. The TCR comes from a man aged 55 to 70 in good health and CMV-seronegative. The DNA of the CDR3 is TGCAGCGTGGGGGACAGCTACGAGCAGTACTTC. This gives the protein CSVGDSYEQYF.